Listed here are 10 T cell receptor beta chains from one sample, sequenced in a study of T cells in Graves' hyperthyroidism and ophthalmopathy. TCR beta CDR3 regions were amplified from RNA. HTBI primers were the set used in a first-round RT-PCR of the TCR CDR3. TCRdb processed the multiplex PCR reads anew with MiXCR; each CDR3 protein has one entry. The sample comprises around 350,000 distinct CDR3 sequences, 13% to 15% of which are singletons, and roughly 21% rests with the top ten. Sequenced material: blood. These receptors were collected from a young woman with Graves' ophthalmopathy.

This clonotype was found many times. The V call is TRBV20-1, the J call TRBJ2-5, with TRBD1 matching over 7 bases. From germline, CDR1 is DFQATT and CDR2 SNEGSKA (reference sequence). V lost 6 bases and J lost 1; bases outside the gene matches: 8. The CDR3 has 14 residues. Written as DNA, the CDR3 is TGCAGTGCCAGACCGACAGGGCTCCAAGAGACCCAGTACTTC. As protein: CSARPTGLQETQYF.

The chain employs TRBV4-1 and TRBJ2-2, with D maybe TRBD2 (6 bases). Germline V gene sequence: CDR1 MGHRA, CDR2 YSYEKL. This CDR3 has 15 residues. V was clipped by 0 bases and J by 6 bases, with 11 bases between them. CDR3 DNA: TGCGCCAGCAGCCAAGAGGGAGGTTTTGCCGGGGAGCTGTTTTTT. It translates to CASSQEGGFAGELFF.

This rearrangement joins TRBV7-9 to TRBJ1-3; D is undetermined. Trimming left V 3 bases short and J 6 bases short, with 12 bases between. CDR3 length equals 14 residues. CDR1 is SEHNR, CDR2 FQNEAQ, per germline (reference sequence). CDR3 protein: CASSFWARENTIYF. CDR3 in DNA: TGTGCCAGCAGCTTCTGGGCGCGGGAAAACACCATATATTTT.

There are many counts of this clonotype. The chain carries TRBV7-8 and TRBJ2-5; D perhaps matches TRBD2 (6 bases). V shed 2 bases and J shed 2 bases, with 12 bases lying between them. CDR1 is SGHVS and CDR2 is FQNEAQ in the germline V gene. This CDR3 comprises 15 residues. Here the CDR3 reads CASSLMRLVQETQYF. Written as DNA, the CDR3 is TGTGCCAGCAGCTTAATGCGACTAGTACAAGAGACCCAGTACTTC.

This clonotype occurred many times. The chain employs TRBV5-6 and TRBJ2-7; 8 bases are shared with TRBD2. There are 16 residues in the CDR3. After removal of 7 bases from V and 5 bases from J, the junction contained 17 bases not matched to a gene. Germline values: CDR1 SGHDT, CDR2 YYEEEE. CDR3 protein: CASRRGARGDPHEQYF. The CDR3 DNA reads TGTGCCAGCCGGAGGGGGGCGCGGGGGGATCCCCACGAGCAGTACTTC.

The rearrangement links TRBV20-1 to TRBJ2-7; TRBD2 matches at 14 bases. CDR3 length equals 18 residues. The junction had 12 bases not matched to a gene; V was cut back by 5 bases and J by 0 bases. Germline V CDR1 and CDR2: DFQATT, SNEGSKA (reference sequence). In DNA, the CDR3 is TGCAGTGCTTCCTCTCTGGGGGGACTAGCGGGGGTCTCCTACGAGCAGTACTTC. Its translation: CSASSLGGLAGVSYEQYF.

This chain joins TRBV20-1 and TRBJ2-3, with 9 bases identical to TRBD2. This CDR3 contains 17 residues. V was pared by 3 bases and J by 0 bases, with 10 bases of the junction left unmatched. Germline V gives CDR1 DFQATT, CDR2 SNEGSKA (reference sequence). The CDR3 DNA sequence: TGCAGTGCTAGGAGTGCGGGGGGGTCATCTAGCACAGATACGCAGTATTTT. Translation: CSARSAGGSSSTDTQYF.

This clonotype was detected ten times or more. The CDR3 spells CASSLYLRTDTQYF. CDR3 nucleotides: TGTGCCAGCAGCTTATATTTACGCACAGATACGCAGTATTTT. The rearrangement links TRBV7-9 to TRBJ2-3; unclear D gene. The CDR3 has 14 amino acids. Germline V gene sequence: CDR1 SEHNR, CDR2 FQNEAQ (reference sequence). Between the trimmed V and J ends, which lost 2 bases and 1 base, there was a span of 7 bases.

A few counts support this clonotype. Without the conserved terminal phenylalanine or tryptophan, this CDR3 likely stems from a read error. This rearrangement joins TRBV20-1 to TRBJ2-7; tentatively, D is TRBD2 (5 bases). Trimming stripped 3 bases from V and 4 bases from J, with 16 bases between. CDR1 and CDR2 from the germline V gene are DFQATT and SNEGSKA (reference sequence). There are 14 residues in the CDR3. The CDR3 region has the DNA TGCAGTGCTAGTCGCCTAGCTGGCGCGTACGAGCAGTACCTC. Translation: CSASRLAGAYEQYL.

This clonotype was counted a few times. A clone one base away is much larger, so this may be a read error. Here the CDR3 omits its conserved ending phenylalanine or tryptophan, so a read error is the likely source. This chain joins TRBV6-1 and TRBJ1-6; D is unresolved. From germline, CDR1 is MNHNS and CDR2 SASEGT. The CDR3 contains 17 residues. V lost 3 bases, J lost 0 bases, and 12 bases lay in between. The CDR3 loop is CASSDAPSSSYNSPLHL. CDR3 coding DNA: TGTGCCAGCAGTGATGCCCCTTCTAGCTCCTATAATTCACCCCTCCACCTT.